Reported below is one T cell receptor (beta chain). Its antigen is not yet known. Base qualities are not at hand, and no much larger clone is one base apart. The sequencer listed for this sample is Illumina HiSeq 1500. Clones were called with MiXCR by TCRdb after fastp trimmed the public reads at Q25, and only in-frame beta chains were retained. CDR3 protein duplicates are merged, each entry listing the most common genes and DNA. The sample table lists around 260,000 distinct CDR3 sequences, roughly a quarter of them with a count of one. The ten most abundant clones make up approximately 15% of the sample. These data belong to a study of T cell repertoires in cytomegalovirus infection (dated by TCRdb to between 2018 and 2020). Regarding the study in general: Donor HLA type was relevant to the analysis, as public TCR beta signatures indicated carriage of CMV infection together with the matching HLA type.

What the work shows at the level of the full study, not this receptor alone: Cumulative frequency of public TCR beta family members discriminated carriers of CMV infection plus the relevant HLA type in this cohort and an independent roughly 340-donor cohort. The ex vivo response was dominated by HLA-C-restricted CMV-specific TCR beta clonotypes, which also provided the single most frequent clonotype in two of eight donors.

The CDR3 spans 15 residues, from the cysteine through the phenylalanine. CDR3 DNA is the only sequence kept; it has 45 bases, read in frame from the first base. Trimming takes 7 bases off V and 1 base off J; junction bases not matched to a gene: 9. For CDR1 and CDR2, the germline V gene lists SQVTM and ANQGSEA. This TCR derives from a human donor in good health (CMV status not recorded). Some clones in this sample may be carry-over from other donors' samples. Recombination connected TRBV29-1 to TRBJ2-2; a stretch of 7 junction bases matches TRBD1. Input material: PBMCs. The nucleotide sequence reads as follows: TGCAGCGCAATAGGGGGCCCGGAGAACACCGGGGAGCTGTTTTTT. It specifies CSAIGGPENTGELFF.